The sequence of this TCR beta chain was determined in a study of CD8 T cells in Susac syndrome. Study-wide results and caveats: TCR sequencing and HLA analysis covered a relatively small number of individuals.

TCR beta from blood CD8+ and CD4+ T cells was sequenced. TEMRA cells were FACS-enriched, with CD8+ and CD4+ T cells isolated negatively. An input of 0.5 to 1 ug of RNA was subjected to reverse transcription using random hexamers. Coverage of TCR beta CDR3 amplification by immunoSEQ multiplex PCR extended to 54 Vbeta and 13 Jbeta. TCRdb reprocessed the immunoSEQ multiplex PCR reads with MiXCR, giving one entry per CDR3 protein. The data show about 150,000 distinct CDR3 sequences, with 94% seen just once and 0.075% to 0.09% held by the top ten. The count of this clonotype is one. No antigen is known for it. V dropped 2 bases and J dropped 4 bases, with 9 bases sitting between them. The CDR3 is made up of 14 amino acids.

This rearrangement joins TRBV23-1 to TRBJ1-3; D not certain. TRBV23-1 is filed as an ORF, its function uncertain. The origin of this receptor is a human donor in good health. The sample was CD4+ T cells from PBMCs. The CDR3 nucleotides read TGCGCCAGCAGTCAAATATGGAGGGGAAACACCATATATTTT. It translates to CASSQIWRGNTIYF.